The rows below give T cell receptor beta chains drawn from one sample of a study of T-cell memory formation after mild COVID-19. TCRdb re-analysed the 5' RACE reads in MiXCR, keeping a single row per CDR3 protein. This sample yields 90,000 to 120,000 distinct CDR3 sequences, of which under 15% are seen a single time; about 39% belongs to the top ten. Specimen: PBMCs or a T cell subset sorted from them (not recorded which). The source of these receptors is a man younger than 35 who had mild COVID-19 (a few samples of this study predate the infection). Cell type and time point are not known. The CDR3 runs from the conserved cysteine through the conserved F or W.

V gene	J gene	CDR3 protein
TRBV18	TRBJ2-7	CASSSGLAGADEQYF
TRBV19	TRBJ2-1	CASSLTMSSYNEQFF
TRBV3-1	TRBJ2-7	CASSQAGAHEQYF
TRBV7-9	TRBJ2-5	CASSSGSETQYF
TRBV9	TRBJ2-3	CASSAGLAGSTSTDTQYF
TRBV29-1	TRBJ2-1	CSVEEGRGGLNEQFF
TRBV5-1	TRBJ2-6	CASSSSALRGSSGANVLTF
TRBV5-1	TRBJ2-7	CASSFSGDYEQYF
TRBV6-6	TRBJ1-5	CASSSYGSNQPQHF
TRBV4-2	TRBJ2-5	CASSPGEAGLASDTQYF
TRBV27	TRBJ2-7	CASIPYVGSNYEQYF
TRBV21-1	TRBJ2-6	CASSKGVGHQSSGANVLTF
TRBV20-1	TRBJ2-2	CSAGGNPGELFF
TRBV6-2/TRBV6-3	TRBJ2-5	CASSYSVWETQYF
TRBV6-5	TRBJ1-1	CASSYSLKSMNTEAFF
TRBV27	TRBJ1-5	CASSLWGLPQHF
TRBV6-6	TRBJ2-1	CASSAGTVYNEQFF
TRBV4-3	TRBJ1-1	CASSQAAHAGNTEAFF
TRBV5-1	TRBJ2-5	CASSLGQGWAQYF
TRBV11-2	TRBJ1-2	CASTSWTGGRDYGYTF
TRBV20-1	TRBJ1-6	CSAAGTNSPLHF
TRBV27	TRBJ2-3	CASSLGQGGIDTQYF
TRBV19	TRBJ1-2	CASSIGTRSYGYTF
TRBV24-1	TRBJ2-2	CATSGGYTGELFF
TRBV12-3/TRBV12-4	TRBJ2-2	CASSQGQGAGELFF
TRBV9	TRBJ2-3	CASSDSGERSDTQYF
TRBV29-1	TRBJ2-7	CSAQGGGSYEQYF
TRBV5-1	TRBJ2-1	CASRAGQRWEQFF
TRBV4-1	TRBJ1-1	CASSPHRVGTEAFF
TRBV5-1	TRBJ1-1	CASSINSGRGNTEAFF
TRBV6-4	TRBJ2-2	CASSEGTGELFF
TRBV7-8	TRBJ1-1	CASQGLTEAFF
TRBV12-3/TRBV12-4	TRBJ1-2	CASSLQSSGSGYTF
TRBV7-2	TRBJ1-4	CASSRTGPLVNEKLFF
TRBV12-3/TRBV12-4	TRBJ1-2	CASSFGTNGYTF
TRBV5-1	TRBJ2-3	CASSLAGRGATDTQYF
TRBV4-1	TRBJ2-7	CASSQEGVGDPPYEQYF
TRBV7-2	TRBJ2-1	CASSLSVRPYNEQFF
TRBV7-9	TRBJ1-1	CASSSTSRGPQRSTEAFF
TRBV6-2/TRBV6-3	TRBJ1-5	CASSYSGTGNQPQHF
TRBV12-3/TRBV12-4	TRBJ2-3	CASRPDSTDTQYF
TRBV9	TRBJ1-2	CASSLHTNYGYTF
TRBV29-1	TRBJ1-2	CSAMTDYGYTF
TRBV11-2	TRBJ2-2	CASSLPAVTTGELFF
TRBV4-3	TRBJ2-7	CASSPTRQGAYEQYF
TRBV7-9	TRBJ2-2	CASSLVGTPNTGELFF
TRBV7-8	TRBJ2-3	CASSLISTSGLSDTQYF
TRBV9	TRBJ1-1	CASSVVRGRNTEAFF
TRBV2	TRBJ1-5	CASSEGQGPSNQPQHF
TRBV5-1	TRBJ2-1	CASSLVAEHNEQFF
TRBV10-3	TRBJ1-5	CAISLTESWPQHF
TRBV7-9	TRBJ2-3	CASRSTGEDTQYF
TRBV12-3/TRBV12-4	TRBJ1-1	CASSPTGGRTEAFF
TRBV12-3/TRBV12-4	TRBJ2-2	CASSSRRGLAGVPKKTGELFF